This T cell receptor beta chain was captured in a study of blood T cell repertoires in COVID-19. Study as a whole: PBMCs, B-cell-depleted T cells, or T cells provided the cDNA or gDNA that made up the material.

J lost 0 bases, V lost 4 bases, and 9 bases had no gene match. This CDR3 is built from 17 residues. CDR1 LGHDT and CDR2 YNNKEL come from the germline V gene (reference sequence). Some clones are missing from TCRdb's copy, which holds only in-frame ones; the method was immunoSEQ multiplex PCR. The top ten hold 5.7% of the sample, which has 250,000 to 300,000 clones, around 88% seen once. Input material: peripheral blood. The source is a man older than 75 with acute or convalescent COVID-19. The gene calls are TRBV3-1 (or the pseudogene TRBV3-2) and TRBJ2-1, with TRBD1 identical over 7 bases. The CDR3 region has the DNA TGTGCCAGCAGCCCCCAGGTAAGGGGGCTCTCCTACAATGAGCAGTTCTTC. Its protein is CASSPQVRGLSYNEQFF.